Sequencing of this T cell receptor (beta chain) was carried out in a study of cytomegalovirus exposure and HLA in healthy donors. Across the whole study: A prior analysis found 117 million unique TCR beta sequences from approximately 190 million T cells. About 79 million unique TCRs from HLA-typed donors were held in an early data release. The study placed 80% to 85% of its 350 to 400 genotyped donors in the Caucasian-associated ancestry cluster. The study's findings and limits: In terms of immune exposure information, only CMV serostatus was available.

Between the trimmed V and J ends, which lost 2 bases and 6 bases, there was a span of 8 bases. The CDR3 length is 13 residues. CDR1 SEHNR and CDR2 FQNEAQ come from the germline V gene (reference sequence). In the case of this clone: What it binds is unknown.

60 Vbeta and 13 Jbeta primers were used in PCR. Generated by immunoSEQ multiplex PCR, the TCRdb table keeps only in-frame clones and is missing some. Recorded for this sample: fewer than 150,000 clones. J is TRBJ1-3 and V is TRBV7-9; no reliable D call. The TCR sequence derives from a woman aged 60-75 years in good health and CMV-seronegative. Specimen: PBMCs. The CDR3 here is CASSLLGENTIYF. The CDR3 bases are TGTGCCAGCAGCTTATTGGGAGAAAACACCATATATTTT.